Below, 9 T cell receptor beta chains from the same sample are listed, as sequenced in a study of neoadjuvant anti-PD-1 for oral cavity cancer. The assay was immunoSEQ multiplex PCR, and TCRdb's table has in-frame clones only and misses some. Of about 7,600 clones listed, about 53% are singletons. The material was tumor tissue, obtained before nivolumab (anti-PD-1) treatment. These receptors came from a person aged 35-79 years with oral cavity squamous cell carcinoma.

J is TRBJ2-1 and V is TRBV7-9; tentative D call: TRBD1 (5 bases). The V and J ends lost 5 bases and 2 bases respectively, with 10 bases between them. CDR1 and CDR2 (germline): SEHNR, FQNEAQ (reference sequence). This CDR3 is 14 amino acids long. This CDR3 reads CASSQEGAYNEQFF. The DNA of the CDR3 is TGTGCCAGCAGCCAAGAAGGGGCCTACAATGAGCAGTTCTTC.

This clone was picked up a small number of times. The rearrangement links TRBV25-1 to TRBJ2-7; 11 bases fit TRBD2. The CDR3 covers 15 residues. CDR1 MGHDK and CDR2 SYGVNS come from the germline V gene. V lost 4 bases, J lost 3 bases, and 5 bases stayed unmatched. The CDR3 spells CASSARTSGFYEQYF. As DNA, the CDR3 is TGTGCCAGCAGTGCCCGGACTAGCGGGTTCTACGAGCAGTACTTC.

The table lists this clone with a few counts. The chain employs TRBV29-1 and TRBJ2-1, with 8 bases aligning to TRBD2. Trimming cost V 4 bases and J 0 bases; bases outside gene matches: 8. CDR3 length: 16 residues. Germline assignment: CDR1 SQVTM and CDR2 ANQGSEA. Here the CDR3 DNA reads TGCAGCGTTGGGGGCTCGGGACTAGGCTCCTACAATGAGCAGTTCTTC. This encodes CSVGGSGLGSYNEQFF.

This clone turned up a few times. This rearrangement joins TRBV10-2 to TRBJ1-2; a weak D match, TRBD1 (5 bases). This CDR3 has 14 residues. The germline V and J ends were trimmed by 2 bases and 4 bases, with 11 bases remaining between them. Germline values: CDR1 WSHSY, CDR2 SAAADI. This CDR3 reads CASSEKGPIYGYTF. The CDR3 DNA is TGCGCCAGCAGTGAGAAGGGACCGATCTATGGCTACACCTTC.

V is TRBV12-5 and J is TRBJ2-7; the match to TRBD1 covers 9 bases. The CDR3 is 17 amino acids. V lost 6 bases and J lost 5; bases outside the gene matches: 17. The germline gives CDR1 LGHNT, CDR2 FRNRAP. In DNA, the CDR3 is TGTGCTAGTGGCCCCATATTACTGGACAGGGGAAGTGACGAGCAGTACTTC. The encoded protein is CASGPILLDRGSDEQYF.

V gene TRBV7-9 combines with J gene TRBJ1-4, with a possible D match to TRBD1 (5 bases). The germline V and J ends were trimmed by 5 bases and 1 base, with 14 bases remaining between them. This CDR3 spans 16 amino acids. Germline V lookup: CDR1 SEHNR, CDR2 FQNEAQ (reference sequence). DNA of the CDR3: TGTGCCAGCAGCAGAGGGGACCTCGGAACTAATGAAAAACTGTTTTTT. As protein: CASSRGDLGTNEKLFF.

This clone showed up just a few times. This chain's CDR3 is CASSPGGLNTEAFF. The CDR3 nucleotides are TGTGCCAGCAGCCCCGGAGGGTTGAACACTGAAGCTTTCTTT. The J gene is TRBJ1-1, the V gene TRBV7-2; the D is unclear. Germline assignment: CDR1 SGHTA and CDR2 FQGNSA. This CDR3 spans 14 amino acids. Trimming removed 5 bases at V and 0 bases at J, with 10 bases between.

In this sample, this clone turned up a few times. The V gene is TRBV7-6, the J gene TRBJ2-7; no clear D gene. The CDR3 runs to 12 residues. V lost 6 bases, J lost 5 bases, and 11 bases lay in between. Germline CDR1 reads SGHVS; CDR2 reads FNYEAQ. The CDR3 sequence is CASRDATDEQYF. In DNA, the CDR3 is TGTGCCAGCAGGGACGCTACGGACGAGCAGTACTTC.

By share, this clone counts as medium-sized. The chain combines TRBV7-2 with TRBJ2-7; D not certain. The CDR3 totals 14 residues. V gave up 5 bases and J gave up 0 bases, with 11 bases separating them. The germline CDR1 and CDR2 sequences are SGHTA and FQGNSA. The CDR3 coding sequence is TGTGCCAGCAGCACGGCAGGCAACTCCTACGAGCAGTACTTC. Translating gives CASSTAGNSYEQYF.